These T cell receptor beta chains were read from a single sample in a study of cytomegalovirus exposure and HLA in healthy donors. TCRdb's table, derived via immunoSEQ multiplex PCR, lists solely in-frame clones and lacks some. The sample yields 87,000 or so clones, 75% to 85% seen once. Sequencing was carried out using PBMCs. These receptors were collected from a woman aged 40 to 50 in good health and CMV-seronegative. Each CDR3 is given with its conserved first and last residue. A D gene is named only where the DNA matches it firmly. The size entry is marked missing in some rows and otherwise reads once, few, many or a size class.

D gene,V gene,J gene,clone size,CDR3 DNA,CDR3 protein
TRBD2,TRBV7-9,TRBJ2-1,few,TGTGCCAGCAGCTTAGACGGGGGGGTCAATGAGCAGTTCTTC,CASSLDGGVNEQFF
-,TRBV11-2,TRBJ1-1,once,TGTGCCAGCAGCGACCCAGGGGTGAACACTGAAGCTTTCTTT,CASSDPGVNTEAFF
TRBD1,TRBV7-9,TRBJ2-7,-,TGTGCCAGCAGCTTTTGGACAGGGGAGTCCTACGAGCAGTACTTC,CASSFWTGESYEQYF
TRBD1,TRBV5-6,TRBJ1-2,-,TGTGTCAGCAGCTGGAGGACAGGGCCTTCTTATGGCTACACCTTC,CVSSWRTGPSYGYTF
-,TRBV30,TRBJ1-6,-,TGTGCCTGGAGCCACCGGGACATGTATAATTCACCCCTCCACTTT,CAWSHRDMYNSPLHF
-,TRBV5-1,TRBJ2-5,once,TGCGCCAGCAGCTTGGACTCCCGGTCGGCCCAGTACTTC,CASSLDSRSAQYF
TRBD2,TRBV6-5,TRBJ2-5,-,TGTGCCAGCAGACGACTAGCGGAACAAGAGACCCAGTACTTC,CASRRLAEQETQYF
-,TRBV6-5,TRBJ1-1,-,TGTGCCAGCAGGTGGGAGGCGGTCACTGAAGCTTTCTTT,CASRWEAVTEAFF
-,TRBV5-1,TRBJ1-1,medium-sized,TGCGCCAGCAGCTTTGGGGGGGCTGAAGCTTTCTTT,CASSFGGAEAFF
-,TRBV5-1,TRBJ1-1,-,TGCGCCAGTAATCCCTTCCCCGCTGAAGCTTTCTTT,CASNPFPAEAFF
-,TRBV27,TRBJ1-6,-,TGTGCCAGCGTGGAGGCCGGCCGCCGAAATTCACCCCTCCACTTT,CASVEAGRRNSPLHF
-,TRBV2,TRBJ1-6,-,TGTGCCAGCAGATTCATGAGGGCAGCCAATGCTTCACCCCTCCACTTT,CASRFMRAANASPLHF
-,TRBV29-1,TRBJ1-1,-,TGCAGCCCCCCGGGACACCGAAGGAACACTGAAGCTTTCTTT,CSPPGHRRNTEAFF
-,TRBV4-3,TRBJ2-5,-,TGCGCCAGCAGCCAAGAGGGTGGCGCGGTGACCCAGTACTTC,CASSQEGGAVTQYF
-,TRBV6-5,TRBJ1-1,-,TGTGCCACGGGCCGGGGGAATGCTGAAGCTTTCTTT,CATGRGNAEAFF
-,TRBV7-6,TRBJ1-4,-,TGTGCCAGCGGACACAGGGAGGAAAAACTGTTTTTT,CASGHREEKLFF
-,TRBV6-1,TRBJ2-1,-,TGTGCCAGCAGTGATAGGATAGCCTCCTACAATGAGCAGTTCTTC,CASSDRIASYNEQFF
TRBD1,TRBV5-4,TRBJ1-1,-,TGTGCCAGCAGCGGACAGGGATCTGAAGCTTTCTTT,CASSGQGSEAFF
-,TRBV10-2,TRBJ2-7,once,TGCGCCAGCAGTGCCACTGGTCGCGAGCAGTACTTC,CASSATGREQYF
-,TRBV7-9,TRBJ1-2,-,TGTGCCAGCAGCTTAGGCGGGGCTCCCTATGGCTACACCTTC,CASSLGGAPYGYTF
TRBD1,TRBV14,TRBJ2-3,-,TGTGCCAGCAGCGAGACAGGGCAAAGCACAGATACGCAGTATTTT,CASSETGQSTDTQYF
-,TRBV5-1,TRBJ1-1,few,TGCGCCAGCAGCACCGTCGGGAACACTGAAGCTTTCTTT,CASSTVGNTEAFF
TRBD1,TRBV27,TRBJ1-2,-,TGTGCCAGCAGATTCTTGGACAGGGAGTCCCGTGGCTACACCTTC,CASRFLDRESRGYTF
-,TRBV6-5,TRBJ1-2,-,TGTGCCAGCAGTTACTCGCGGGAGGGGTTCGCGGGCTACACCTTC,CASSYSREGFAGYTF
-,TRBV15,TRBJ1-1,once,TGTGCCACCAGCAGAGAGCGAGGAAACACTGAAGCTTTCTTT,CATSRERGNTEAFF
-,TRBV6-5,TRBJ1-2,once,TGTGCCAGCAGTTATTCCGAGGGTCATGGCTACACCTTC,CASSYSEGHGYTF
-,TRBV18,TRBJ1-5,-,TGTGCCAGCTCACCACAAGAAGAGGGGGACCAGCATTTT,CASSPQEEGDQHF
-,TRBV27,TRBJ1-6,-,TGTGCCAGCAGTTCCCCATATAATTCACCCCTCCACTTT,CASSSPYNSPLHF
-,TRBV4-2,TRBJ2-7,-,TGTGCCAGCAGCCAAGGCGCGGACAGTTACGAGCAGTACTTC,CASSQGADSYEQYF
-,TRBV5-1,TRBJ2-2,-,TGCGCCAGCAGCTTGGGCGGGCAGGTTTCTTCCGGGGAGCTGTTTTTT,CASSLGGQVSSGELFF
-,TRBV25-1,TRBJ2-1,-,TGTGCCAGCAGTGAATGGGAGGCTCACAATGAGCAGTTCTTC,CASSEWEAHNEQFF
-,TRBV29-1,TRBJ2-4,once,TGCAGCGTTGAGGGGGCGGCCAAAAACATTCAGTACTTC,CSVEGAAKNIQYF
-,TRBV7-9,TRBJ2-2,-,TGTGCCAGCAGCTTAGCGCAGTGGACCGGGGAGCTGTTTTTT,CASSLAQWTGELFF
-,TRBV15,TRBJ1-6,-,TGTGCCACCAGCAGGGGCAGTTATTCACCCCTCCACTTT,CATSRGSYSPLHF
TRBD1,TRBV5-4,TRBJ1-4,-,TGTGCCAGCAGGAATTACGGACAGGGTGGTGAAAAACTGTTTTTT,CASRNYGQGGEKLFF
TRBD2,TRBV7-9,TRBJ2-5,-,TGTGCCAGCAGCCGACCACTAGCGTCAGGGGAGACCCAGTACTTC,CASSRPLASGETQYF
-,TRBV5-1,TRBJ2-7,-,TGCGCCAGCAGCCGCGGGACAGAAACTCTATACGAGCAGTACTTC,CASSRGTETLYEQYF
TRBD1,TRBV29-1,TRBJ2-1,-,TGCAGCGTTCGCGGGACAGGGGGTTACGGTGAGCAGTTCTTC,CSVRGTGGYGEQFF